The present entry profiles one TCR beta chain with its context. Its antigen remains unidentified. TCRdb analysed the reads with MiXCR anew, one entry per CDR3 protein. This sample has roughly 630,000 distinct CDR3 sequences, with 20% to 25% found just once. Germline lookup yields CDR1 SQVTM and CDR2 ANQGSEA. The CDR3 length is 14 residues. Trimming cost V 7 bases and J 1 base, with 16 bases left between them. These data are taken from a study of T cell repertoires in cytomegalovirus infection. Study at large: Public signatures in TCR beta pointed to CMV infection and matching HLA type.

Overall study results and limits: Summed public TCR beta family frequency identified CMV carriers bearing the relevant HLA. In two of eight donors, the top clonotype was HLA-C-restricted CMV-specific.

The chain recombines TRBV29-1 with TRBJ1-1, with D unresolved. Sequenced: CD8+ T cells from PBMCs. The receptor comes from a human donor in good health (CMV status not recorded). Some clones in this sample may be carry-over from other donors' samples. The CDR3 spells CSGADSEWNTEAFF. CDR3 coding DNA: TGCAGCGGGGCTGACTCTGAATGGAACACTGAAGCTTTCTTT.